This T cell receptor beta chain was identified in a study of blood T cell repertoires in COVID-19. Study information: Material from acute and convalescent COVID-19 was sourced from the United States, Italy and Spain. Nucleic acid was either cDNA or gDNA, and it came from T cells, B-cell-depleted T cells, or PBMCs.

This CDR3 is built from 13 residues. V shed 4 bases and J 7 bases; nucleotides not matched to a gene: 2. CDR1 is ENHRY and CDR2 is SYGVKD in the germline V gene. As processed by the authors: Reference gene primer amplification in the assay estimated nucleated cell counts. The method was immunoSEQ multiplex PCR; TCRdb's version includes in-frame clones alone and lacks a portion of them. V and J calls and clone size follow that table, whereas D and trimming were derived from the DNA. The data show about 190,000 clones, 80% to 95% seen once. This sequence joins TRBV10-3 and TRBJ2-2; 8 bases line up with TRBD1. Sample: peripheral blood. The sequence was collected from a middle-aged man with acute or convalescent COVID-19. CDR3 loop: CAISGQGLGELFF. The CDR3, as DNA: TGTGCCATCAGTGGACAGGGGCTCGGGGAGCTGTTTTTT.